The rows below give T cell receptor beta chains drawn from one sample of a study of a mutant IDH1 vaccine in newly diagnosed glioma. Their cognate antigens are unknown. Some clones are missing from TCRdb's copy, which holds only in-frame ones; the method was immunoSEQ multiplex PCR. The top ten hold 2% to 2.5% of the sample, which has about 86,000 clones, 85% seen once. The sequences come from PBMCs, collected from a glioma patient whose treatment included an IDH1 peptide vaccine. The receptors stem from a man younger than 45 with glioma. Some clones in this sample may be carry-over from other donors' samples. Each CDR3 is given without its conserved first and last residue.

TRBV27	ASSLGQGVYEQY
TRBV4-1	ASSPSRPAGGGNEQF
TRBV11-1	ASSLIWREARNEQF
TRBV7-2	ASSPHGTTSGGTQY
TRBV9	ASSPRGGLNEQF
TRBV19	ASSIWTGPLRPQH
TRBV28	ASSTSGANYGYT
TRBV7-3	ASSLSSGANVLT
TRBV6-1	ASSEAVRQDPYEQY
TRBV5-1	ASSFGDRDYEQY
TRBV4-2	ASSQEYTEVNYGYT
TRBV27	ASSSLSGANVLT
TRBV30	AWSITRGFGNYGYT
TRBV6-6	ASSRIAGNEQF
TRBV6-1	ASSERLRDRIRYEQY
TRBV5-5	ASSLSDLSGNTIY
TRBV19	ASSSSATGYTEAF
TRBV19	ASSIRVFDGWGRVQPQH
TRBV7-9	ASSFGHTDTQY
TRBV28	ASSPIPLEIGNEQF
TRBV6-5	ASSGRGGNTEAF
TRBV13	ASRPPGKRAGELF
TRBV14	ASSQRGQGLRLNYGYT
TRBV7-6	ASSVNGLINNEQF
TRBV6-5	ASKSGNTNYGYT
TRBV9	ASSVGGGADTQY
TRBV7-9	ASSLTSRGTDTQY
TRBV9	ASSALTGGQETQY
TRBV6-1	ASIATGAPAQH
TRBV19	ASSLYLPGQGALEQY
TRBV5-5	ASSRDSNQPQH
TRBV6-5	ASSYSSWGDEQH
TRBV4-1	ALETGRRNEQF
TRBV6-6	ASSYLDRTGAEQY
TRBV6-1	ASSEYDRLMPQH
TRBV4-2	ASSPRATGGTQY
TRBV27	ASSPLLEWYGYT
TRBV2	ASSALGTEAYEQY
TRBV19	ASSIVSTGANVLT
TRBV4-2	ASSQDPGTGGYEQY
TRBV15	ATSSNRGADTQY
TRBV7-2	ASSRGAYPNEQF
TRBV7-8	ASSLASIEEGYT
TRBV5-1	ASSFSGTGETQY
TRBV5-4	ASMPRDRGAAGYT
TRBV10-3	AITGQGDTEAF
TRBV5-6	ASSAPNRVNYEQY
TRBV7-2	ASSLTGPGNTIY
TRBV9	ASSVDGMYEQY
TRBV28	ASRGFSGVRGTEAF
TRBV25-1	ASSLSGDSYNEQF
TRBV13	ASSSLSTEAF